The 21 T cell receptor beta chains reported below all come from one sample, sequenced in a study of T cell responses to AZD1222 COVID-19 vaccine. Assay: immunoSEQ multiplex PCR; the TCRdb copy retains only in-frame clones and omits some. The data show 75,000 to 100,000 clones, just over 90% seen once. The specimen comprised peripheral blood, sampled on day 0 of AZD1222 vaccination. All receptors come from an adult in good health.

V gene TRBV12-3 or TRBV12-4 combines with J gene TRBJ2-7, with D unclear. The CDR3 length is 12 residues. Trimming cost V 6 bases and J 2 bases, with 8 bases left between them. CDR3 DNA: TGTGCCAGCAGATCGAGTACCTACGAGCAGTACTTC. Its translation: CASRSSTYEQYF.

The V call is TRBV14, the J call TRBJ1-2, with TRBD1 identical over 8 bases. Germline CDR1 reads SGHDN; CDR2 reads FVKESK. The CDR3 totals 15 residues. V trimming: 4 bases; J trimming: 4 bases; junction bases outside the gene matches: 8. The CDR3 DNA follows: TGTGCCAGCAGCCTTGCACAGGGGGGCGGCTATGGCTACACCTTC. It specifies CASSLAQGGGYGYTF.

This chain uses TRBV19 with TRBJ2-1, with TRBD2 matching over 10 bases. Per germline, CDR1 LNHDA and CDR2 SQIVND (reference sequence). V lost 4 bases, J lost 0 bases, and 9 bases stayed unmatched. This CDR3 contains 18 residues. As DNA, the CDR3 is TGTGCCAGTAGTACCCGGCTAGCGGGAGTCCCCTCCTACAATGAGCAGTTCTTC. Translation gives CASSTRLAGVPSYNEQFF.

The V gene is TRBV9, the J gene TRBJ1-1, with D unresolved. The CDR3 is 12 residues long. Germline V gene data show CDR1 as SGDLS and CDR2 as YYNGEE. Trimming removed 3 bases from V and 2 bases from J, with 5 bases in between. CDR3 region: CASSGVNTEAFF. The CDR3, as DNA: TGTGCCAGCAGCGGAGTAAACACTGAAGCTTTCTTT.

This clone was seen once. This chain links TRBV7-8 with TRBJ2-3, with a weak D call TRBD1 (5 bases). Trimming took 1 base from V and 1 from J, leaving 12 bases between them. Germline V CDR1 and CDR2: SGHVS, FQNEAQ. The CDR3 loop spans 16 amino acids. CDR3: CASSLGGLARTDTQYF. In DNA, the CDR3 is TGTGCCAGCAGCTTAGGGGGCCTTGCTCGCACAGATACGCAGTATTTT.

The chain has TRBV7-2 and TRBJ1-1, with D tentatively TRBD1 (5 bases). V was shortened by 2 bases and J by 4 bases, with 14 bases between the two germline ends. The CDR3 loop spans 15 amino acids. Germline loops: CDR1 SGHTA, CDR2 FQGNSA. CDR3 sequence: CASSLYRSGGTEAFF. The CDR3, as DNA: TGTGCCAGCAGCTTATACAGGAGTGGTGGCACTGAAGCTTTCTTT.

The J gene is TRBJ1-2, the V gene TRBV5-1, with 8 bases aligning to TRBD1. This CDR3 is 13 amino acids long. Germline CDR1 SGHRS, CDR2 YFSETQ. With V trimmed by 5 bases and J by 8 bases, 8 bases remained unmatched. The CDR3 DNA follows: TGCGCCAGCAGTTACCAGGGGGCTGAGGGCTACACCTTC. This codes for CASSYQGAEGYTF. The variable domain in full, completed from reference TRBV5-1 and TRBJ1-2, reads KAGVTQTPRYLIKTRGQQVTLSCSPISGHRSVSWYQQTPGQGLQFLFEYFSETQRNKGNFPGRFSGRQFSNSRSEMNVSTLELGDSALYLCASSYQGAEGYTFGSGTRLTVV.

The chain couples TRBV6-2 or TRBV6-3 to TRBJ2-7, with 13 nucleotides matching TRBD2. Unmatched junction bases numbered 4, after V lost 5 bases and J lost 3 bases. Germline lookup yields CDR1 MNHEY and CDR2 SVGEGT. This CDR3 has 15 residues. CDR3 in amino acids: CASSAGLAGFYEQYF. The CDR3 bases are TGTGCCAGCAGTGCGGGACTAGCGGGGTTCTACGAGCAGTACTTC.

V is TRBV29-1 and J is TRBJ2-1, with D maybe TRBD1 (6 bases). Germline CDR1 reads SQVTM; CDR2 reads ANQGSEA. This CDR3 comprises 13 residues. The CDR3 protein is CSAEGGLRNEQFF. The CDR3 nucleotides are TGCAGTGCGGAAGGGGGTCTGAGAAATGAGCAGTTCTTC.

V and J are TRBV6-5 and TRBJ2-1; 9 bases align to TRBD2. Trimming took 2 bases from V and 7 from J; bases not matched to a gene: 9. The length of the CDR3 is 16 residues. Germline V gives CDR1 MNHEY, CDR2 SVGAGI. For the CDR3, the DNA is TGTGCCAGCAGTTACACACCCGGGACTAGCACGAATGAGCAGTTCTTC. Translation gives CASSYTPGTSTNEQFF.

The rearrangement links TRBV19 to TRBJ1-2, with 9 bases fitting TRBD1. The length of the CDR3 is 17 residues. CDR1 is LNHDA and CDR2 is SQIVND in the germline V gene (reference sequence). Unmatched junction bases numbered 11, after V lost 6 bases and J lost 0 bases. The CDR3 loop is CASRYRDRDSSNYGYTF. CDR3 bases: TGTGCCAGTAGATACCGGGACAGGGATTCATCTAACTATGGCTACACCTTC.

The CDR3 reads CASSFLWANQPQHF. In nucleotides, the CDR3 is TGTGCCAGCAGCTTTTTGTGGGCTAATCAGCCCCAGCATTTT. The rearrangement joins TRBV5-5 to TRBJ1-5, with D unclear. V was pared by 2 bases and J by 4 bases, with 10 bases between. This CDR3 is 14 amino acids long. Germline lookup yields CDR1 SGHKS and CDR2 YYEKEE (reference sequence).

This clone was seen more than once but under ten times. This chain joins TRBV4-2 and TRBJ1-1; TRBD1 matches 11 bases. Germline V lookup: CDR1 LGHNA, CDR2 YNFKEQ. The CDR3 loop spans 19 amino acids. With 0 bases clipped from V and 5 bases from J, the junction kept 14 bases outside the gene matches. The DNA for the CDR3 is TGTGCCAGCAGCCAAGAACTCGGACAGGGGGCGAATCTTGCTACTGAAGCTTTCTTT. Residues: CASSQELGQGANLATEAFF.

The rearrangement joins TRBV6-5 to TRBJ1-6, with a tentative D call TRBD1 (5 bases). Looked up from germline, CDR1 is MNHEY and CDR2 is SVGAGI. The CDR3 covers 13 residues. With 6 bases removed from V and 8 bases from J, the gap between germline ends came to 11 bases. The CDR3 DNA sequence: TGTGCCAGCAGCGCTGGGGGGGATTCACCCCTCCACTTT. Translation gives CASSAGGDSPLHF.

This clone has more than one count but fewer than ten. J is TRBJ2-3 and V is TRBV28; D is unresolved. The CDR3 has 13 residues. Trimming stripped 9 bases from V and 2 bases from J, with 12 bases between. The germline CDR1 and CDR2 sequences are MDHEN and SYDVKM. CDR3 sequence (DNA): TGTGCCAGTTCTAGGGATTTCACAGATACGCAGTATTTT. Its translation: CASSRDFTDTQYF.

The chain uses TRBV30 and TRBJ1-4; D gene unclear. In germline, CDR1 is GTSNPN, CDR2 SVGIG (reference sequence). The CDR3 contains 14 residues. V was pared by 7 bases and J by 7 bases, with 19 bases between. DNA for the CDR3: TGTGCCTTAAACCCCCGGCCCGGTCGTGAAAAACTGTTTTTT. Protein: CALNPRPGREKLFF.

This clone occurred once. The chain links TRBV29-1 to TRBJ2-7; 9 bases agree with TRBD1. With 5 bases clipped from V and 5 bases from J, the junction kept 7 bases outside the gene matches. Germline V lookup: CDR1 SQVTM, CDR2 ANQGSEA. The CDR3 totals 13 residues. The CDR3 DNA follows: TGCAGCGTTTGCCCACAGGGGGCGAACGAGCAGTACTTC. It encodes CSVCPQGANEQYF.

CDR3 in amino acids: CASSYSGPGTDTQYF. CDR3 DNA: TGTGCCAGCAGTTACAGTGGTCCGGGTACAGATACGCAGTATTTT. The gene calls are TRBV6-5 and TRBJ2-3, with D uncertain. Germline CDR1 is MNHEY and CDR2 is SVGAGI. The CDR3 consists of 15 residues. Trimming took off 2 bases at V and 3 bases at J, with 12 bases between the two ends.

The chain carries TRBV6-2 or TRBV6-3 and TRBJ2-1; 9 positions match TRBD2. Germline CDR1 reads MNHEY; CDR2 reads SVGEGT. The CDR3 length is 19 residues. The ends lost 0 bases at V and 0 bases at J; junction bases unmatched: 9. CDR3: CASSYSGTSRASSYNEQFF. As DNA, the CDR3 is TGTGCCAGCAGTTACTCGGGGACTAGCAGGGCTAGCTCCTACAATGAGCAGTTCTTC.

The rearrangement joins TRBV5-6 to TRBJ1-1; possible D gene TRBD1, 5 bases. This CDR3 spans 14 amino acids. Germline CDR1 reads SGHDT; CDR2 reads YYEEEE. The ends were cut back, 1 base at V and 3 bases at J, with 10 bases in the middle. CDR3 region: CASSLSRGDTEAFF. The CDR3 region has the DNA TGTGCCAGCAGCTTGTCTCGGGGGGACACTGAAGCTTTCTTT.

The chain carries TRBV27 and TRBJ2-7; no firm D call. The CDR3 sequence is 18 residues long. CDR1 MNHEY and CDR2 SMNVEV come from the germline V gene (reference sequence). Trimming removed 2 bases at V and 2 bases at J, with 22 bases between. CDR3 sequence reads: CASSLKAVFGIGPYEQYF. The CDR3 DNA reads TGTGCCAGCAGTTTAAAGGCAGTTTTCGGTATCGGGCCCTACGAGCAGTACTTC.